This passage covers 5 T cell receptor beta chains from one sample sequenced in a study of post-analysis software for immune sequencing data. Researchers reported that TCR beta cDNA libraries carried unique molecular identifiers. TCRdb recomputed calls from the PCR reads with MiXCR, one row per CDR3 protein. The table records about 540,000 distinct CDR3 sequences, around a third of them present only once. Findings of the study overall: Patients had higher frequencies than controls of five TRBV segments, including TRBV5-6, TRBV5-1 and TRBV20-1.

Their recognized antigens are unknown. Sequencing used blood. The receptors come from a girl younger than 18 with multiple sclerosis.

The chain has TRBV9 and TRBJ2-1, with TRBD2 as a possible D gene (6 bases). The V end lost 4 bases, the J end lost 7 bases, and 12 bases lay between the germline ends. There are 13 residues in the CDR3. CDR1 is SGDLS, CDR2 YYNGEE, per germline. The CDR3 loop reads CASSLGLRNEQFF. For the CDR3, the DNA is TGTGCCAGCAGCTTGGGACTTCGGAATGAGCAGTTCTTC.

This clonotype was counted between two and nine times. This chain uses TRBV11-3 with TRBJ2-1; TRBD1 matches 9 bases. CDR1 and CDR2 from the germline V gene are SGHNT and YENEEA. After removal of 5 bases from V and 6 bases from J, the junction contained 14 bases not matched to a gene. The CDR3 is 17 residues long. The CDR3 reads CASSPRTGTGLLNEQFF. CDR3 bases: TGTGCCAGCAGCCCCCGAACCGGGACAGGGTTGCTCAATGAGCAGTTCTTC.

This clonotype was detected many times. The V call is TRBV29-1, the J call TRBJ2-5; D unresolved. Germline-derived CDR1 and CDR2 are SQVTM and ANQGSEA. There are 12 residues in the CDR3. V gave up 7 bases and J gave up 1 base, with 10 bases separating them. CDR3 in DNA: TGCAGCGCCCAACTCCTCCAAGAGACCCAGTACTTC. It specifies CSAQLLQETQYF.

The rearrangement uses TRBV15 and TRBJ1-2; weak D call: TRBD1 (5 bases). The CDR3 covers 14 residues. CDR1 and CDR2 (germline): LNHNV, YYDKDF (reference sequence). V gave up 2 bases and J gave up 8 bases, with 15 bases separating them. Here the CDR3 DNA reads TGTGCCACCAGCAGAAGACAGCGCAGCGAGGGCTACACCTTC. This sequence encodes CATSRRQRSEGYTF.

CDR3 nucleotide sequence: TGTGCCAGCAGCCCAGGGTCAGGGACCACGTACAATGAGCAGTACTTC. Amino acid sequence: CASSPGSGTTYNEQYF. The genes are TRBV4-2 and TRBJ2-1, with D perhaps matching TRBD1 or TRBD2 (5 bases each). The J call is in doubt because the DNA end fits TRBJ2-7 better. Per germline, CDR1 LGHNA and CDR2 YNFKEQ. The CDR3 is 16 residues long.